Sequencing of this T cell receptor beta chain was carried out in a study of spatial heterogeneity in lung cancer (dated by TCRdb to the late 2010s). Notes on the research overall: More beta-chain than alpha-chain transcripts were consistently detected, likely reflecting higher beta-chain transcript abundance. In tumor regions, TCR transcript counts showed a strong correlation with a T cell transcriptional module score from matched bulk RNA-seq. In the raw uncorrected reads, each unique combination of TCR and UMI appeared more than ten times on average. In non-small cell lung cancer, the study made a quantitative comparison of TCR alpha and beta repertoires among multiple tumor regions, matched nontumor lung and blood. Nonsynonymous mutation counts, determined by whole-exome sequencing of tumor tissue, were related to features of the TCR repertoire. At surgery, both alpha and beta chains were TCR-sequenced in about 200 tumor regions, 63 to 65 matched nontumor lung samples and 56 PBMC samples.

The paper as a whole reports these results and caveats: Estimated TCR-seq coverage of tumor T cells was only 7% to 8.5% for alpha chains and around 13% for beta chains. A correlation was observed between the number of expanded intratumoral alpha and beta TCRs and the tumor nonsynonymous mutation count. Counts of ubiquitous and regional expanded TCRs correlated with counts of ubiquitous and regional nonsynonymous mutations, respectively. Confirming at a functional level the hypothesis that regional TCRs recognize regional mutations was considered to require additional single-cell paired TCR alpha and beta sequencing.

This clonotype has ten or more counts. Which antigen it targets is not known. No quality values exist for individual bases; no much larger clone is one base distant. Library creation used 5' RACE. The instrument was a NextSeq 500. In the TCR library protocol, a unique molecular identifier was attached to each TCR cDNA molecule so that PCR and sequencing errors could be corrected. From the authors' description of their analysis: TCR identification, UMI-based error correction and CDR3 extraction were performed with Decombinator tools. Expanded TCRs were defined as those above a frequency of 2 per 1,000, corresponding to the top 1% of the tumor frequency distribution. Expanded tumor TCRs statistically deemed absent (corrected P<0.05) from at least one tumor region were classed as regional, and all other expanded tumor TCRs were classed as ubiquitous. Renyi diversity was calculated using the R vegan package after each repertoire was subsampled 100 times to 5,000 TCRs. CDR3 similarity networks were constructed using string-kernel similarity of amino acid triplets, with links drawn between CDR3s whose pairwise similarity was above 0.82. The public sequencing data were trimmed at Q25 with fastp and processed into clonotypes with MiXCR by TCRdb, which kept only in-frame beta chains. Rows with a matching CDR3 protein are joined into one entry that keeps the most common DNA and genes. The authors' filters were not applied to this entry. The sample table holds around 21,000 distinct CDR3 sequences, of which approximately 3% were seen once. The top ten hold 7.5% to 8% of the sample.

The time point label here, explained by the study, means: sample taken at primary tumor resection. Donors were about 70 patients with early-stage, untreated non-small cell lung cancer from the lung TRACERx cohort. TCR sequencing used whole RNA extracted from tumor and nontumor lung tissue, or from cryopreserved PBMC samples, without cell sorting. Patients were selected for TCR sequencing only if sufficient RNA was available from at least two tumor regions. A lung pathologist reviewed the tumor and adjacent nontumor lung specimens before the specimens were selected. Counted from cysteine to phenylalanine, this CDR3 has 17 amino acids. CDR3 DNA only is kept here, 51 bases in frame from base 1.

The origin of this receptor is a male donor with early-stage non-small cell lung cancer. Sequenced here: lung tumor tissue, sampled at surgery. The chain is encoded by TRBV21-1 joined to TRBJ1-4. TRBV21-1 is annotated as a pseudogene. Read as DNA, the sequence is TGTGCCAGCAGCAAATCGGACACCCTCCAGACTAATGAAAAACTGTTTTTT. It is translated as CASSKSDTLQTNEKLFF.